The clone carrying this T cell receptor beta chain was detected a few times. Germline values: CDR1 SGHAT, CDR2 FQNNGV. The CDR3 consists of 14 residues. Trimming pared 5 bases from V and 6 bases from J, leaving 17 bases between. This sample was included in a study of T-cell memory formation after mild COVID-19. In the study overall: Across donors, TCR clusters were largely donor specific.

TCRdb ran MiXCR on the 5' RACE reads and lists one entry per CDR3 protein. The sample carries about 200,000 distinct CDR3 sequences, more than 8% recorded once. Sequenced sample: PBMCs or a T cell subset sorted from them (not recorded which). The TCR sequence derives from a man younger than 35 who had mild COVID-19 (a few samples of this study predate the infection). Cell type and time point are not known. V gene TRBV11-2 combines with J gene TRBJ2-7; D might be TRBD1 (6 bases). CDR3 coding DNA: TGTGCCAGCAGCCAATCCTCAGGGGAACGCGAGCAGTACTTC. Translating it yields CASSQSSGEREQYF.